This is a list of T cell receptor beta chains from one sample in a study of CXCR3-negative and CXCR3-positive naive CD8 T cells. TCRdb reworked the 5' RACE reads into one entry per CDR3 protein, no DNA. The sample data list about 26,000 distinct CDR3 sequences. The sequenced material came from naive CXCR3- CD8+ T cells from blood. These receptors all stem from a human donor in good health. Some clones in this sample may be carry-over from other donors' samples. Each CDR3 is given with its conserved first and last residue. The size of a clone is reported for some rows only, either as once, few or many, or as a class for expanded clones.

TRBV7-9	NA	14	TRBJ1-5	CASSFLAPGEPQHF
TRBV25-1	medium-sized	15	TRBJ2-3	CASRPYRQEAYTQYF
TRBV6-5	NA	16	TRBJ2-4	CASSQSTGTGSHIQYF
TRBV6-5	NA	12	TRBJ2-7	CASSQAGVEQYF
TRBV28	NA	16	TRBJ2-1	CASSLPPGELYNEQFF
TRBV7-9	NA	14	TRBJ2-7	CASSFDPLAREQYF
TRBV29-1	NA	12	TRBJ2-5	CSVEGAPETQYF
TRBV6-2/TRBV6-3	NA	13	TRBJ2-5	CASSYGHPETQYF
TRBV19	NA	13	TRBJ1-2	CASSWGQGYGYTF
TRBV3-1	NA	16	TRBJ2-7	CASSQEPGGVSYEQYF
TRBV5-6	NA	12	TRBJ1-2	CASSLRDYGYTF
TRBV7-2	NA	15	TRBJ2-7	CASSFGTSGLYEQYF
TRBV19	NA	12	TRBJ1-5	CASSIEVQPQHF
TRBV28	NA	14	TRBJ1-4	CASSPGRENEKLFF
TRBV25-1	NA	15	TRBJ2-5	CASSEFGGRVETQYF
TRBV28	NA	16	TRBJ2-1	CASSLWTDSSYNEQFF
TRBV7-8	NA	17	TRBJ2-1	CASSLGASGSSYNEQFF
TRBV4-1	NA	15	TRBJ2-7	CASSQVLAGVHEQYF
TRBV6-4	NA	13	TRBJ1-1	CASSDRDNTEAFF
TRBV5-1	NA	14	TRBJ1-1	CASSLTGGDTEAFF
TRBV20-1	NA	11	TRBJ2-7	CSASGVYEQYF
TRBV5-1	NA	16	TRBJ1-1	CASSKDPGTGNTEAFF
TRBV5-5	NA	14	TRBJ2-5	CASTVVGGGETQYF
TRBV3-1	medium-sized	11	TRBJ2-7	CASSHSYEQYF
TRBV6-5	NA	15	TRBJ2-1	CASSDRESSYNEQFF